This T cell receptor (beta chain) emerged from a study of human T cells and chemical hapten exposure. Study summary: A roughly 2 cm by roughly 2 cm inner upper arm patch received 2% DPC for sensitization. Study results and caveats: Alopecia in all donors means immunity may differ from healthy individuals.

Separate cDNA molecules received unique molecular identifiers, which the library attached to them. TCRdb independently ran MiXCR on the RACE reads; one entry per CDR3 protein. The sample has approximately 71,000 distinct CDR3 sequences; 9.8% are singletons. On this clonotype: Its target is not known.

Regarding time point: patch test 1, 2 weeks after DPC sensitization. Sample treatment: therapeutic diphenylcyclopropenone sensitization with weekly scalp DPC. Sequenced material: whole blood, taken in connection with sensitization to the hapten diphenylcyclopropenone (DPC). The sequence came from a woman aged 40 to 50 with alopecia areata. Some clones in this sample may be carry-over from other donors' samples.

CDR3 bases: TGTGCCGGCCAGAGCGACACCGGGGAGCTGTTTTTT. Translation: CAGQSDTGELFF. The genes are TRBV6-1 and TRBJ2-2; D ambiguous. Germline V lookup: CDR1 MNHNS, CDR2 SASEGT. Between the trimmed V and J ends, which lost 11 bases and 3 bases, there was a span of 10 bases. The CDR3 is made up of 12 amino acids.